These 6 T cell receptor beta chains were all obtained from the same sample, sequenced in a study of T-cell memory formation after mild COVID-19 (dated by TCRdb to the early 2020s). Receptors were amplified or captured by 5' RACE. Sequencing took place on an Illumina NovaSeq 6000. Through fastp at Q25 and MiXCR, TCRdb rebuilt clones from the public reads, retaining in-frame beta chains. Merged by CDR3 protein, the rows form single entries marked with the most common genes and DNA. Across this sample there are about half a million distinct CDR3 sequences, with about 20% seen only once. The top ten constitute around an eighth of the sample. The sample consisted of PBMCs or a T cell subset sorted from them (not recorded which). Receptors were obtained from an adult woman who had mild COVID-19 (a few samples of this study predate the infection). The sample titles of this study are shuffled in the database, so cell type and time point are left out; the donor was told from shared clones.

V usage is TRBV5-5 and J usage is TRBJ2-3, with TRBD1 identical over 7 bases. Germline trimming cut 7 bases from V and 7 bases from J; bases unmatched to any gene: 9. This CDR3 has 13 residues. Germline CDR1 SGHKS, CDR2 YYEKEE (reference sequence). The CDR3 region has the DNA TGTGCCAGCGGGGGACAGAGTGATTATACGCAGTATTTT. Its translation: CASGGQSDYTQYF.

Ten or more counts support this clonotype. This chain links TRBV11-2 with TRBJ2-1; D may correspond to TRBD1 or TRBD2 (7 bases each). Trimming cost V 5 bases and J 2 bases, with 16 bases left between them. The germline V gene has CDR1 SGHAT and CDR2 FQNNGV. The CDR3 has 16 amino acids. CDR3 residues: CASSPGGATPYNEQFF. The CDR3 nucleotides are TGTGCCAGCAGCCCAGGGGGGGCGACCCCCTACAATGAGCAGTTCTTC.

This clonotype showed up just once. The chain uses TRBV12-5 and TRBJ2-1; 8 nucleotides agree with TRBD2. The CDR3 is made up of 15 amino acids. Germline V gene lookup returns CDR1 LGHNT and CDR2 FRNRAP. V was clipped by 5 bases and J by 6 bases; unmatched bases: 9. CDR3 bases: TGTGCTAGTGGTACCAGCGGGAGCGCTGGCAATGAGCAGTTCTTC. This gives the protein CASGTSGSAGNEQFF.

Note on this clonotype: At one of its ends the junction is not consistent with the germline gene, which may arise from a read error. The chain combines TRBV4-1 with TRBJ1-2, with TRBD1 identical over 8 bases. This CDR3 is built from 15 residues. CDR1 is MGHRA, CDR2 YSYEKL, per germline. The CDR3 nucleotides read TGCGCCAGCAGCCCTTTAGGGACAGGAAACTCTGGCTACACCTTC. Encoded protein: CASSPLGTGNSGYTF.

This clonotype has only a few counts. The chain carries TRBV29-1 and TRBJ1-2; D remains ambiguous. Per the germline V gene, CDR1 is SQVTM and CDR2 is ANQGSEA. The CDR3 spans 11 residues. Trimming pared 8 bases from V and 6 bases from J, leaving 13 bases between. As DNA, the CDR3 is TGCAGCTTCCGCCTAGGGCATGGCTACACCTTC. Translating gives CSFRLGHGYTF.

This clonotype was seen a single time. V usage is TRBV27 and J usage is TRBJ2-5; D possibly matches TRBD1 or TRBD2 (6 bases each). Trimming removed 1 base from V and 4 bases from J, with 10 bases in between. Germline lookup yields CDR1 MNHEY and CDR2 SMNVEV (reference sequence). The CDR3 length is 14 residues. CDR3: CASSLWGAGETQYF. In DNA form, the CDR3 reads TGTGCCAGCAGTTTATGGGGGGCGGGAGAGACCCAGTACTTC.